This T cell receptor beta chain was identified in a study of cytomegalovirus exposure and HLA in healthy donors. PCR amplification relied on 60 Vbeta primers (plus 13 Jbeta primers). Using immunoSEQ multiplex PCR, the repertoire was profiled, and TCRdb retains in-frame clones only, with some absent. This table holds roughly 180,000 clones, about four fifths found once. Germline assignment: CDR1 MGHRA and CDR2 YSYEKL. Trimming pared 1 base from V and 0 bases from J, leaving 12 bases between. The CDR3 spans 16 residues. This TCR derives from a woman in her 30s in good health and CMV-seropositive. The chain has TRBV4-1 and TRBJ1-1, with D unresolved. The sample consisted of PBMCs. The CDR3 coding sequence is TGCGCCAGCAGCCAAGTCTATACCAATATGAACACTGAAGCTTTCTTT. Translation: CASSQVYTNMNTEAFF.